The next 23 T cell receptor beta chains were all read from a single sample in a study of T cell repertoires in cytomegalovirus infection. TCRdb redid the calling of the reads with MiXCR, one entry per CDR3 protein. The table has about 250,000 distinct CDR3 sequences, around 12% seen once. Sequencing input: PBMCs. The receptors originated from a human donor in good health (CMV status not recorded). Some clones in this sample may be carry-over from other donors' samples.

This clonotype was counted at least ten times. This chain links TRBV7-8 with TRBJ1-4; TRBD1 matches at 9 bases. Trimming removed 3 bases from V and 6 bases from J; junction bases left unmatched: 8. In germline, CDR1 is SGHVS, CDR2 FQNEAQ. The length of the CDR3 is 16 residues. The CDR3 DNA reads TGTGCCAGCAGCTTGCTTCTGGGACAGGGAGATGAAAAACTGTTTTTT. Its protein is CASSLLLGQGDEKLFF.

The chain joins TRBV29-1 to TRBJ1-1, with a weak D call TRBD1 (6 bases). The CDR3 is 12 residues long. Trimming took 4 bases from V and 8 from J, leaving 14 bases between them. Germline assignment: CDR1 SQVTM and CDR2 ANQGSEA. CDR3 sequence reads: CSVALWTEEAFF. CDR3 in DNA: TGCAGCGTTGCTTTATGGACAGAGGAAGCTTTCTTT. The entire variable domain, with the rest obtained from reference TRBV29-1 and TRBJ1-1, is as follows: SAVISQKPSRDICQRGTSLTIQCQVDSQVTMMFWYRQQPGQSLTLIATANQGSEATYESGFVIDKFPISRPNLTFSTLTVSNMSPEDSSIYLCSVALWTEEAFFGQGTRLTVV.

In this sample, this clonotype turned up many times. The chain recombines TRBV12-3 or TRBV12-4 with TRBJ1-3; possibly TRBD1 for D (5 bases). The V end lost 2 bases, the J end lost 2 bases, and 7 bases lay between the germline ends. This CDR3 comprises 14 residues. The CDR3 here is CASSLIGAGNTIYF. The CDR3 DNA reads TGTGCCAGCAGTTTAATAGGGGCTGGAAACACCATATATTTT.

This clonotype has at least ten counts. This chain joins TRBV7-2 and TRBJ2-5; D uncertain. The length of the CDR3 is 13 residues. V lost 0 bases to trimming and J lost 7 bases, with 9 bases between them. In germline, CDR1 is SGHTA, CDR2 FQGNSA. The CDR3 sequence: CASSLALSATQYF. For the CDR3, the DNA is TGTGCCAGCAGCTTAGCGCTAAGCGCGACCCAGTACTTC.

This clonotype was recorded at least ten times. The CDR3 DNA is TGTGCCAGCAGCTTAGAGGGGGCGGTCTACGAGCAGTACTTC. Protein sequence: CASSLEGAVYEQYF. The chain is built from TRBV7-2 and TRBJ2-7; 7 nucleotides agree with TRBD1. The V gene's germline CDR1 is SGHTA and CDR2 FQGNSA. This CDR3 comprises 14 residues. V was pared by 1 base and J by 3 bases, with 3 bases of the junction left unmatched.

This clonotype was counted many times. This sequence joins TRBV7-2 and TRBJ1-4; D remains unclear. From germline, CDR1 is SGHTA and CDR2 FQGNSA. The CDR3 is 13 residues long. V lost 2 bases, J lost 3 bases, and 4 bases lay in between. The CDR3 loop reads CASSLIPNEKLFF. CDR3 DNA sequence: TGTGCCAGCAGCTTAATCCCTAATGAAAAACTGTTTTTT.

The chain combines TRBV12-3 or TRBV12-4 with TRBJ2-7, with 10 nucleotides matching TRBD2. There are 16 residues in the CDR3. With 5 bases clipped from V and 0 bases from J, the junction kept 7 bases outside the gene matches. The CDR3 protein is CASSPARTSGSYEQYF. The CDR3 bases are TGTGCCAGCAGTCCCGCAAGGACTAGCGGCTCCTACGAGCAGTACTTC.

The rearrangement links TRBV5-1 to TRBJ2-3; TRBD1 matches at 8 bases. Looked up from germline, CDR1 is SGHRS and CDR2 is YFSETQ. This CDR3 spans 14 amino acids. Trimming at V came to 6 bases and at J to 4 bases, leaving 7 bases not matched to a gene. CDR3 nucleotide sequence: TGCGCCAGCACTCAGGGGGCTACCTCAGATACGCAGTATTTT. It translates to CASTQGATSDTQYF.

This clonotype was seen repeatedly, ten times or more. The chain employs TRBV7-6 and TRBJ2-7; tentative D call: TRBD2 (6 bases). Trimming removed 2 bases from V and 6 bases from J, with 20 bases in between. The germline gives CDR1 SGHVS, CDR2 FNYEAQ. The CDR3 extends over 16 amino acids. The CDR3 DNA is TGTGCCAGCAGCTTATTAGCTAGCGCGGCCCCCCCCGAGCAGTACTTC. It translates to CASSLLASAAPPEQYF.

Note on this clonotype: Since a much larger clone is just one base distant, this may be a read error. The CDR3 region has the DNA TGTGACAGCAGTTACAATACAGCCACAGATACGCAGTATTTT. Translation gives CDSSYNTATDTQYF. V is TRBV6-5 and J is TRBJ2-3; D remains ambiguous. CDR3 length equals 14 residues. Germline CDR1 and CDR2: MNHEY and SVGAGI.

This clonotype was recorded a few times. One base away lies a much larger clone, so this may be a sequencing read error. The chain joins TRBV13 to TRBJ1-1, with D perhaps TRBD1 (5 bases). Germline V gene sequence: CDR1 PRHDT, CDR2 FYEKMQ (reference sequence). V was cut by 0 bases and J by 1 base, with 9 bases left in between. The CDR3 has 15 amino acids. CDR3 residues: CASSLGGRRNTEAFF. CDR3 coding DNA: TGTGCCAGCAGCTTAGGGGGACGGAGGAACACTGAAGCTTTCTTT.

This chain joins TRBV24-1 and TRBJ2-3, with 8 nucleotides matching TRBD1. The CDR3 runs 14 residues. The V and J ends lost 8 bases and 0 bases, in that order; junction bases with no gene match: 3. Germline assignment: CDR1 KGHDR and CDR2 SFDVKD. The CDR3 region has the DNA TGTGCCACCACGGACAGGGCTAGCACAGATACGCAGTATTTT. It translates to CATTDRASTDTQYF.

This clonotype was observed many times. The chain is built from TRBV7-2 and TRBJ2-7; D may be TRBD1 or TRBD2 (7 bases each). Germline loops: CDR1 SGHTA, CDR2 FQGNSA. V was shortened by 5 bases and J by 0 bases, with 14 bases between the two germline ends. The CDR3 runs to 15 residues. The CDR3 loop is CASSARGGFSYEQYF. Here the CDR3 DNA reads TGTGCCAGCAGCGCCAGGGGGGGGTTCTCCTACGAGCAGTACTTC.

This clonotype was detected ten times or more. This sequence joins TRBV19 and TRBJ1-1; no clear D. V lost 8 bases to trimming and J lost 3 bases, with 16 bases between them. Germline loops: CDR1 LNHDA, CDR2 SQIVND (reference sequence). This CDR3 comprises 14 residues. In nucleotides, the CDR3 is TGTGCCAGTCTACTCGGACGCCCTTACACTGAAGCTTTCTTT. Protein sequence: CASLLGRPYTEAFF.

J is TRBJ2-3 and V is TRBV19; perhaps TRBD2 as D (5 bases). Germline-derived CDR1 and CDR2 are LNHDA and SQIVND (reference sequence). V lost 8 bases and J 6 bases, leaving 12 bases between the germline ends. The CDR3 loop spans 12 amino acids. CDR3 loop: CASSGVEDTQYF. Written as DNA, the CDR3 is TGTGCCAGTTCCGGGGTTGAGGATACGCAGTATTTT.

This clonotype was seen ten or more times. This chain uses TRBV7-9 with TRBJ1-2; D is undetermined. Germline V gives CDR1 SEHNR, CDR2 FQNEAQ (reference sequence). Trimming removed 3 bases at V and 2 bases at J, with 19 bases between. The CDR3 is made up of 17 amino acids. The CDR3 reads CASSFAATEDVNYGYTF. CDR3 bases: TGTGCCAGCAGCTTCGCCGCGACTGAGGACGTAAACTATGGCTACACCTTC.

This sequence joins TRBV12-3 or TRBV12-4 and TRBJ2-7; either TRBD1 or TRBD2 may supply D (5 bases each). V lost 7 bases and J lost 3, with 13 bases in between. CDR3 size: 13 residues. The CDR3 nucleotides read TGTGCCAGCACCTCGGGGCAGTACTACGAGCAGTACTTC. Amino acid sequence: CASTSGQYYEQYF.

This clonotype was observed many times. V gene TRBV7-2 combines with J gene TRBJ2-1; 10 positions match TRBD2. The germline V gene encodes CDR1 SGHTA and CDR2 FQGNSA. The CDR3 has 16 residues. V was clipped by 5 bases and J by 6 bases; unmatched bases: 10. In DNA form, the CDR3 reads TGTGCCAGCAGCCCCACTAGCGGGACTTACCGCAATGAGCAGTTCTTC. Amino acids: CASSPTSGTYRNEQFF.

This clonotype was counted ten times or more. The rearrangement joins TRBV27 to TRBJ2-3, with 9 bases lining up with TRBD2. The V and J ends lost 4 bases and 7 bases, in that order; junction bases with no gene match: 9. Per germline, CDR1 MNHEY and CDR2 SMNVEV (reference sequence). The CDR3 is 15 amino acids. CDR3: CASSSGSGRLNTQYF. The DNA for the CDR3 is TGTGCCAGCAGTTCTGGTAGCGGGAGATTGAATACGCAGTATTTT.

This clonotype came up a few times. The chain links TRBV29-1 to TRBJ2-5; weak D call: TRBD1 (5 bases). CDR3 size: 12 residues. V gave up 4 bases and J gave up 2 bases, with 8 bases separating them. Germline CDR1 and CDR2: SQVTM and ANQGSEA. CDR3 bases: TGCAGCGTTGGGGGCTGGCAAGAGACCCAGTACTTC. It translates to CSVGGWQETQYF.

Ten or more counts support this clonotype. This chain joins TRBV19 and TRBJ2-2; the D gene is possibly TRBD2 (5 bases). From germline, CDR1 is LNHDA and CDR2 SQIVND (reference sequence). The V end was cut by 7 bases, the J end by 0 bases, with 9 bases between. The CDR3 spans 14 residues. CDR3 nucleotide sequence: TGTGCCAGTATGGAGGACCCGAACACCGGGGAGCTGTTTTTT. Encoded protein: CASMEDPNTGELFF.

This clonotype was seen more than once but under ten times. V and J are TRBV20-1 and TRBJ2-7; possibly TRBD1 for D (5 bases). CDR3 size: 13 residues. Germline V gene sequence: CDR1 DFQATT, CDR2 SNEGSKA (reference sequence). Trimming took 6 bases from V and 5 from J, leaving 17 bases between them. This CDR3 is CSAKGLVSHEQYF. As DNA, the CDR3 is TGCAGTGCAAAGGGGCTAGTATCCCACGAGCAGTACTTC.

In its sample, this clonotype was seen many times. This chain links TRBV6-2 or TRBV6-3 with TRBJ1-1; tentative D call: TRBD1 (6 bases). The V and J ends lost 6 bases and 1 base respectively, with 9 bases between them. Looked up from germline, CDR1 is MNHEY and CDR2 is SVGEGT. The CDR3 runs 13 residues. The CDR3 sequence: CASRMTGNTEAFF. CDR3 nucleotide sequence: TGTGCCAGCAGGATGACAGGGAACACTGAAGCTTTCTTT.